Each of the 14 T cell receptor beta chains below was sequenced from the same sample in a study of cytomegalovirus exposure and HLA in healthy donors (dated by TCRdb to the late 2010s). Library prep was done by the immunoSEQ multiplex PCR assay. For the multiplex PCR, a mixture combining 60 forward primers for TCR Vbeta segments and 13 reverse primers for TCR Jbeta segments was used. TCRdb stores this immuneACCESS table with in-frame sequences only. Part of the clones is absent; in the studies checked, under half of the shortfall reflects unresolved V genes, and no reason is known for the rest. The sample includes tens of thousands of clones, with about 79% observed a single time. Of the sample, around 1.5% falls within the top ten clones. The material sequenced was PBMCs. The receptors here all came from a man between 35 and 55 years old in good health and CMV-seronegative.

The genes are TRBV5-1 and TRBJ1-2; 7 nucleotides match TRBD1. This CDR3 region has 16 residues. Germline CDR1 SGHRS, CDR2 YFSETQ. With V trimmed by 2 bases and J by 3 bases, 10 bases remained unmatched. The CDR3 coding sequence is TGCGCCAGCAGCTTAATGACAGGGCCAGAGGACTATGGCTACACCTTC. Translated: CASSLMTGPEDYGYTF.

The CDR3 nucleotides read TGTGCCAGCAGCCGGATCAGGGGTTATAACACTGAAGCTTTCTTT. It specifies CASSRIRGYNTEAFF. The chain joins TRBV7-9 to TRBJ1-1, with D tentatively TRBD1 (6 bases). This CDR3 has 15 residues. Trimming took off 5 bases at V and 2 bases at J, with 15 bases between the two ends. The germline gives CDR1 SEHNR, CDR2 FQNEAQ (reference sequence).

The CDR3 nucleotides are TGCGCCAGCAGCCAATTCGGGACAGGGTTAAGATTCGGGAAGCTGTTTTTT. Translating it yields CASSQFGTGLRFGKLFF. This rearrangement joins TRBV4-1 to TRBJ1-4; 9 nucleotides agree with TRBD1. This CDR3 comprises 17 residues. In germline, CDR1 is MGHRA, CDR2 YSYEKL. The V gene end was trimmed by 2 bases and the J gene end by 14 bases; junction bases not matched to a gene: 18.

This clone was counted a single time. CDR3 amino acids: CASSPTSGSSYNEQFF. The DNA of the CDR3 is TGTGCCAGCTCACCAACTAGCGGGAGCTCCTACAATGAGCAGTTCTTC. This chain connects TRBV18 to TRBJ2-1; 11 nucleotides agree with TRBD2. After removal of 2 bases from V and 0 bases from J, the junction contained 0 bases not matched to a gene. This CDR3 has 16 residues. Germline lookup yields CDR1 KGHSH and CDR2 LQKENI.

By share, this clone ranks as medium-sized. The rearrangement joins TRBV6-1 to TRBJ1-1; D possibly corresponds to TRBD1 (6 bases). This CDR3 has 13 amino acids. The germline gives CDR1 MNHNS, CDR2 SASEGT. Deletions cut 5 bases from V and 1 base from J, with 8 bases between. The CDR3 loop reads CASSWGQNTEAFF. For the CDR3, the DNA is TGTGCCAGCAGTTGGGGGCAGAACACTGAAGCTTTCTTT.

The chain uses TRBV5-1 and TRBJ1-2; D may be TRBD1 (5 bases). The CDR3 is 15 amino acids. V shed 0 bases and J shed 6 bases, with 15 bases lying between them. Germline V CDR1 and CDR2: SGHRS, YFSETQ. The CDR3 DNA reads as TGCGCCAGCAGCTTGGAACGGGCGGGGGGGAATGGCTACACCTTC. It codes for CASSLERAGGNGYTF.

This clone was observed a handful of times. The rearrangement links TRBV11-2 to TRBJ2-7, with TRBD1 matching 8 bases. V trimming: 3 bases; J trimming: 6 bases; junction bases outside the gene matches: 10. The length of the CDR3 is 15 residues. Germline V CDR1 and CDR2: SGHAT, FQNNGV. CDR3 sequence: CASSFLTDRAGEQYF. The CDR3 coding sequence is TGTGCCAGCAGCTTCTTGACGGACAGGGCGGGCGAGCAGTACTTC.

This clone was observed a single time. The chain is built from TRBV6-6 and TRBJ2-7; 9 bases are shared with TRBD2. The CDR3 extends over 16 amino acids. Germline assignment: CDR1 MNHNY and CDR2 SVGAGI (reference sequence). V shed 4 bases, J shed 0 bases, and the junction held 7 bases outside the gene matches. The CDR3, as DNA: TGTGCCAGCAGTTCGCGACTAGCGGAGAGCTCCTACGAGCAGTACTTC. Encoded protein: CASSSRLAESSYEQYF.

This clone has just a few counts. CDR3 bases: TGTGCCACCAGCAGAAGTCGGGACAGGGTCTACGAGCAGTACTTC. Its protein is CATSRSRDRVYEQYF. The chain couples TRBV15 to TRBJ2-5; 9 nucleotides align to TRBD1. The J call is doubtful: the DNA matches TRBJ2-7 better. The germline gives CDR1 LNHNV, CDR2 YYDKDF (reference sequence). The CDR3 loop spans 15 amino acids.

This clone has a handful of counts. V usage is TRBV12-5 and J usage is TRBJ2-7; 9 nucleotides agree with TRBD1. Germline lookup yields CDR1 LGHNT and CDR2 FRNRAP. The CDR3 is 14 amino acids. V shed 6 bases and J 6 bases; nucleotides not matched to a gene: 9. The CDR3 nucleotides read TGTGCTAGTGGCATCAGGACAGGGGCTGGCGAGCAGTACTTC. This codes for CASGIRTGAGEQYF.

This clone was recorded a few times. The CDR3 spells CASRRSTSGLGNEQFF. Written as DNA, the CDR3 is TGTGCCAGCAGAAGATCGACTAGCGGGTTGGGAAATGAGCAGTTCTTC. The chain carries TRBV25-1 and TRBJ2-1, with 10 bases lining up with TRBD2. The CDR3 consists of 16 residues. From germline, CDR1 is MGHDK and CDR2 SYGVNS. V dropped 6 bases and J dropped 7; count of bases not matched to a gene: 12.

This clone was seen only a few times. This chain links TRBV5-8 with TRBJ1-1, with unresolved D. The ends were cut back, 4 bases at V and 3 bases at J, with 7 bases in the middle. Germline V gene lookup returns CDR1 SGHTS and CDR2 YDEGEE. The CDR3 sequence is 12 residues long. The CDR3 sequence is CASSERDTEAFF. CDR3 coding DNA: TGTGCCAGCAGCGAACGGGACACTGAAGCTTTCTTT. Filled out from reference TRBV5-8 and TRBJ1-1, the complete variable domain reads EAGVTQSPTHLIKTRGQQATLRCSPISGHTSVYWYQQALGLGLQFLLWYDEGEERNRGNFPPRFSGRQFPNYSSELNVNALELEDSALYLCASSERDTEAFFGQGTRLTVV.

The J gene is TRBJ1-2, the V gene TRBV28; unclear D gene. CDR3 length: 11 residues. The V gene's germline CDR1 is MDHEN and CDR2 SYDVKM. V dropped 7 bases and J dropped 0 bases, with 3 bases sitting between them. CDR3: CASNSNYGYTF. The DNA of the CDR3 is TGTGCCAGCAACTCTAACTATGGCTACACCTTC.

The DNA for the CDR3 is TGCGCCAGCAGTGGGACAGGGGGTAGCTACGAGCAGTACTTC. Translation: CASSGTGGSYEQYF. This sequence joins TRBV5-1 and TRBJ2-7; 11 nucleotides line up with TRBD1. CDR3 size: 14 residues. Germline CDR1 is SGHRS and CDR2 is YFSETQ. The V and J ends lost 5 bases and 3 bases, in that order; junction bases with no gene match: 4.